This TCR beta chain comes out of a study of tumor-infiltrating lymphocytes in oesophageal squamous cell carcinoma. The CDR3 loop spans 15 amino acids. The V end was cut by 0 bases, the J end by 7 bases, with 14 bases between. Germline V gives CDR1 SGHTA, CDR2 FQGNSA. TCRdb processed the PCR reads anew with MiXCR; each CDR3 protein has one entry. The top ten clones hold 16% of a sample with roughly 14,000 distinct CDR3 sequences, 45% to 50% of them seen once. V and J are TRBV7-2 and TRBJ2-3; D is perhaps TRBD2 (5 bases). The receptor was derived from a male donor with esophageal squamous cell carcinoma. Source material: esophageal tumor tissue. The CDR3 is CASSLAGNGGNTQYF. CDR3 DNA: TGTGCCAGCAGCTTAGCTGGAAACGGAGGAAATACGCAGTATTTT.